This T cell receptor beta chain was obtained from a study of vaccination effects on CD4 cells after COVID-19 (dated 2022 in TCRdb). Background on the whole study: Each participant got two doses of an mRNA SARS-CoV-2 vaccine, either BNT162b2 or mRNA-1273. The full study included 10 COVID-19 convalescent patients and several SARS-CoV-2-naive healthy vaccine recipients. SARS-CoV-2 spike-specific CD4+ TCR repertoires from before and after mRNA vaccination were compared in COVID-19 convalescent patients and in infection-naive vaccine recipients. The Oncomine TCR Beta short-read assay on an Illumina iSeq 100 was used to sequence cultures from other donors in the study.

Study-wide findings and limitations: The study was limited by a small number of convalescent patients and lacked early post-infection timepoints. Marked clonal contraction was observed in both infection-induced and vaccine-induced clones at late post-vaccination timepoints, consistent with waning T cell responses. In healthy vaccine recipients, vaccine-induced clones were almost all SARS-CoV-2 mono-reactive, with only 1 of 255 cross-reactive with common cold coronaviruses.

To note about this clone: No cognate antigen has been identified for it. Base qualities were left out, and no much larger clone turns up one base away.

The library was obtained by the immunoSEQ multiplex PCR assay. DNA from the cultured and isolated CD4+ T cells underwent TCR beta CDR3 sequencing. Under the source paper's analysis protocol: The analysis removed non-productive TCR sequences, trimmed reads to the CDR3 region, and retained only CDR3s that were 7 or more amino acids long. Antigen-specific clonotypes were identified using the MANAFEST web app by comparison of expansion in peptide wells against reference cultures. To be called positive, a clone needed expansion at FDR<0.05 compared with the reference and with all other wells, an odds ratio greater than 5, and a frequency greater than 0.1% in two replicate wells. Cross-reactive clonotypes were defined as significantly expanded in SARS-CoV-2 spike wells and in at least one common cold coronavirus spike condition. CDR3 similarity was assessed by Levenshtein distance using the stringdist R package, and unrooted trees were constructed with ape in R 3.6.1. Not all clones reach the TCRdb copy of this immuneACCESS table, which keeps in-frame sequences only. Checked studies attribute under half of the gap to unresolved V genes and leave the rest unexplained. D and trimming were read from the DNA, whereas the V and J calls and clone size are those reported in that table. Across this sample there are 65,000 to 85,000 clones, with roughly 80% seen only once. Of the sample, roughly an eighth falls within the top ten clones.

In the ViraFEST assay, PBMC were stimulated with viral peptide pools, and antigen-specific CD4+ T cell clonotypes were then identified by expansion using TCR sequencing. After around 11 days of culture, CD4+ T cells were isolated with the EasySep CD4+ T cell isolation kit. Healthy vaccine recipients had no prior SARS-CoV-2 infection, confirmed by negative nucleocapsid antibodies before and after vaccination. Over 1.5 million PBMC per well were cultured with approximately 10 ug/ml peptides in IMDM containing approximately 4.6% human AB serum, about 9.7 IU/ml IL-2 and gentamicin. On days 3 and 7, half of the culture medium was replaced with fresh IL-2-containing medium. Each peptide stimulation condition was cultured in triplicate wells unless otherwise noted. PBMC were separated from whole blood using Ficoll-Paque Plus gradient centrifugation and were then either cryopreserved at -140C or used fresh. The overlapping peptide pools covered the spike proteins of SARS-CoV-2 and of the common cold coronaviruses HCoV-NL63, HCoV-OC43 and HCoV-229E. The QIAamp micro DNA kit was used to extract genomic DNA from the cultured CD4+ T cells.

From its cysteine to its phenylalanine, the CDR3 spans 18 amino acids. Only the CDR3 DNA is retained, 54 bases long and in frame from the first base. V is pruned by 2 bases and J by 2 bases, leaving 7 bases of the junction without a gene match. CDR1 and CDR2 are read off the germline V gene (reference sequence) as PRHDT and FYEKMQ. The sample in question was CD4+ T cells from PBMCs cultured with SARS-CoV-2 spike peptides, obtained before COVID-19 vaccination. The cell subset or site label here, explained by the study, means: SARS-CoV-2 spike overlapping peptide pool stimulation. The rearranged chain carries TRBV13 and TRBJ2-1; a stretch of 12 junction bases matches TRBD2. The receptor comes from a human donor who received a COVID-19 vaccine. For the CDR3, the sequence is CASSLLLAGGPTYNEQFF. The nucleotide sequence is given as TGTGCCAGCAGCTTACTCCTAGCGGGGGGGCCAACCTACAATGAGCAGTTCTTC.